This T cell receptor beta chain was profiled in a study of post-analysis software for immune sequencing data. The wider study: The disease courses spanned relapsing-remitting, secondary progressive and progressive-relapsing forms of multiple sclerosis. Overall study findings and caveats: Patients showed TRBV5-6, TRBV5-1 and TRBV20-1 among four to six TRBV segments more frequent than in controls. Diversity measured as normalized Chao1 was significantly lower in multiple sclerosis patients than in controls.

Germline lookup yields CDR1 GTSNPN and CDR2 SVGIG (reference sequence). This CDR3 contains 11 residues. TCR beta cDNA libraries had unique molecular identifiers. Each sample of roughly 0.9 to 11 million input T cells yielded roughly 500,000 cDNA molecules, so each molecule approximated one T cell. Using its own MiXCR run on the PCR reads, TCRdb lists one record per CDR3 protein. The table shows some 190,000 distinct CDR3 sequences, with 29% occurring only once. With respect to this clonotype: Its antigen is still unknown. The junction departs from germline at one end; a sequencing error may be responsible.

Sequencing was done on a sample of blood. The TCR was taken from a girl younger than 18 with multiple sclerosis. The chain carries TRBV30 and TRBJ1-2; D possibly corresponds to TRBD1 (5 bases). The CDR3 DNA sequence: TGTGCCTTTGGACACGGCTATGGCCACACCTTC. This translates into CAFGHGYGHTF.